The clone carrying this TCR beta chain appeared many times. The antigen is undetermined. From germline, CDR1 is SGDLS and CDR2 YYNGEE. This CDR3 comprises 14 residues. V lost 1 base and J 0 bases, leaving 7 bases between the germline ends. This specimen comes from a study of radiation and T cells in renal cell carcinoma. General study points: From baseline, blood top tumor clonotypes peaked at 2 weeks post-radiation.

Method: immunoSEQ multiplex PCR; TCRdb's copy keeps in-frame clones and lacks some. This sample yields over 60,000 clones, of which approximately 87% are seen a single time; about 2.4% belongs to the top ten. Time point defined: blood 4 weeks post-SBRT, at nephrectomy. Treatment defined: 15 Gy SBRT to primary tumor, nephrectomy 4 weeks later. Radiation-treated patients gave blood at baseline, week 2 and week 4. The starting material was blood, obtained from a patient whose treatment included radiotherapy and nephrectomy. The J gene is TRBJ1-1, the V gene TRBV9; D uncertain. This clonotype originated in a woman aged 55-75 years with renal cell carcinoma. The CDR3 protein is CASSVWALNTEAFF. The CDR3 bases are TGTGCCAGCAGCGTATGGGCCCTGAACACTGAAGCTTTCTTT.